This entry lists 27 T cell receptor beta chains sequenced from one sample in a study of T cells in Graves' hyperthyroidism and ophthalmopathy. TCR beta CDR3 region amplification was performed from RNA transcripts. HTBI primers were used for first-round RT-PCR of the TCR CDR3. Each CDR3 protein is one row after TCRdb ran MiXCR on the multiplex PCR reads. This table holds fewer than 600,000 distinct CDR3 sequences, around an eighth found once. Material: blood. Receptor source: a young woman with Graves' hyperthyroidism.

This clonotype was detected many times. The chain is built from TRBV6-1 and TRBJ1-5, with a possible D match to TRBD1 (6 bases). Trimming removed 8 bases from V and 7 bases from J, with 9 bases in between. The CDR3 spans 11 residues. The germline V gene encodes CDR1 MNHNS and CDR2 SASEGT. CDR3 protein: CASATGQPQHF. CDR3 bases: TGTGCCAGCGCGACAGGACAGCCCCAGCATTTT.

This clonotype was picked up many times. In nucleotides, the CDR3 is TGTGCCAGCAGCCCCCGACTAGCGGGAGACAATGAGCAGTTCTTC. The encoded protein is CASSPRLAGDNEQFF. This rearrangement joins TRBV11-2 to TRBJ2-1; 12 bases agree with TRBD2. V was pared by 5 bases and J by 5 bases, with 4 bases of the junction left unmatched. The CDR3 runs to 15 residues. CDR1 is SGHAT, CDR2 FQNNGV, per germline. The whole variable domain, remainder taken from reference TRBV11-2 and TRBJ2-1, is EAGVAQSPRYKIIEKRQSVAFWCNPISGHATLYWYQQILGQGPKLLIQFQNNGVVDDSQLPKDRFSAERLKGVDSTLKIQPAKLEDSAVYLCASSPRLAGDNEQFFGPGTRLTVL.

This clonotype was seen only a few times. V is TRBV6-5 and J is TRBJ2-2; 14 positions agree with TRBD2. Germline CDR1 reads MNHEY; CDR2 reads SVGAGI. V dropped 6 bases and J dropped 4; count of bases not matched to a gene: 7. The CDR3 sequence is 17 residues long. CDR3: CASSYGTSGSGTGELFF. CDR3 bases: TGTGCCAGCAGCTATGGGACTAGCGGGAGTGGCACCGGGGAGCTGTTTTTT.

This clonotype was recorded at least ten times. V is TRBV5-1 and J is TRBJ1-1; maybe TRBD1 (6 bases). The V end was cut by 4 bases, the J end by 1 base, with 14 bases between. This CDR3 has 15 residues. CDR1 SGHRS and CDR2 YFSETQ come from the germline V gene. Here the CDR3 reads CASSQLQGGNTEAFF. In DNA form, the CDR3 reads TGCGCCAGCAGCCAACTACAGGGAGGGAACACTGAAGCTTTCTTT.

The V and J genes are TRBV19 and TRBJ1-2; the D gene is possibly TRBD1 (5 bases). Trimming stripped 2 bases from V and 4 bases from J, with 11 bases between. Germline V gene data show CDR1 as LNHDA and CDR2 as SQIVND (reference sequence). CDR3 length: 14 amino acids. The CDR3 DNA is TGTGCCAGTAGTATATCTTTCGGGGGCTATGGCTACACCTTC. This encodes CASSISFGGYGYTF.

The table lists this clonotype with many counts. CDR3 sequence reads: CASSDVYEQYF. The CDR3 coding sequence is TGCGCCAGCAGTGATGTTTACGAGCAGTACTTC. This rearrangement joins TRBV10-2 to TRBJ2-7; D gene ambiguous. Germline V lookup: CDR1 WSHSY, CDR2 SAAADI. This CDR3 is 11 amino acids long. Trimming pared 3 bases from V and 4 bases from J, leaving 4 bases between.

In its sample, this clonotype was seen many times. The chain combines TRBV6-1 with TRBJ2-3; 10 bases agree with TRBD2. After removal of 5 bases from V and 2 bases from J, the junction contained 4 bases not matched to a gene. CDR1 and CDR2 (germline): MNHNS, SASEGT. The CDR3 is 15 amino acids. The CDR3 DNA is TGTGCCAGCAGTCGACTAGCGGGCTACACAGATACGCAGTATTTT. This encodes CASSRLAGYTDTQYF.

The gene calls are TRBV11-1 and TRBJ2-1, with D possibly being TRBD2 (6 bases). Trimming took 10 bases from V and 5 from J, leaving 12 bases between them. The CDR3 length is 12 residues. The germline V gene has CDR1 SGHAT and CDR2 FQDESV (reference sequence). The CDR3 coding sequence is TGTGCCACCAAGACGGGGGACAATGAGCAGTTCTTC. It encodes CATKTGDNEQFF.

This clonotype turned up a few times. The CDR3 DNA follows: TGTGCCAGCCCTCAAACCGGGGAGCTGTTTTTT. It codes for CASPQTGELFF. This sequence joins TRBV7-9 and TRBJ2-2; D is unclear. The germline V gene has CDR1 SEHNR and CDR2 FQNEAQ (reference sequence). The V end was cut by 8 bases, the J end by 5 bases, with 6 bases between. The CDR3 contains 11 residues.

As for this clonotype: Germline and junction disagree at one end, which may indicate a read error. J is TRBJ2-5 and V is TRBV5-1; weak D call: TRBD2 (6 bases). This CDR3 is 14 amino acids long. Germline lookup yields CDR1 SGHRS and CDR2 YFSETQ. This chain's CDR3 is CASTLSGGRETQYF. The DNA for the CDR3 is TGCGCCAGCACCTTGTCCGGGGGTAGGGAGACCCAGTACTTC.

This clonotype was seen only a few times. The chain couples TRBV12-3 or TRBV12-4 to TRBJ1-5, with D possibly matching TRBD1 (6 bases). Trimming took off 6 bases at V and 0 bases at J, with 12 bases between the two ends. The CDR3 totals 15 residues. For the CDR3, the DNA is TGTGCCAGCAGCGAGGCAGGGGCTAGCAATCAGCCCCAGCATTTT. Protein product: CASSEAGASNQPQHF.

The chain joins TRBV12-3 or TRBV12-4 to TRBJ2-7, with 8 bases fitting TRBD2. The CDR3 spans 13 residues. The V and J ends lost 6 bases and 5 bases, in that order; junction bases with no gene match: 6. The chain's CDR3 is CASRRGGGDEQYV. Written as DNA, the CDR3 is TGTGCCAGCAGACGGGGGGGGGGCGACGAGCAGTACGTC.

This clonotype was seen many times. This chain connects TRBV6-1 to TRBJ2-3; D call uncertain. The length of the CDR3 is 14 residues. Germline V gives CDR1 MNHNS, CDR2 SASEGT. Trimming shortened V by 7 bases and J by 3 bases, and 14 bases separated the two germline ends. The CDR3 bases are TGTGCCAGCAAGGCGGCCCTTGTAACAGATACGCAGTATTTT. The encoded protein is CASKAALVTDTQYF.

The chain joins TRBV5-1 to TRBJ2-7; TRBD2 matches 9 bases. The V gene end was trimmed by 0 bases and the J gene end by 3 bases; junction bases not matched to a gene: 1. Germline V lookup: CDR1 SGHRS, CDR2 YFSETQ. The CDR3 consists of 14 residues. The CDR3 loop reads CASSLDSGGYEQYF. DNA for the CDR3: TGCGCCAGCAGCTTGGATAGCGGGGGCTACGAGCAGTACTTC.

This clonotype has ten or more counts. The V and J genes are TRBV11-2 and TRBJ2-1; TRBD2 matches 13 bases. The junction had 8 bases not matched to a gene; V was cut back by 5 bases and J by 7 bases. Germline V gene lookup returns CDR1 SGHAT and CDR2 FQNNGV. This CDR3 spans 16 amino acids. DNA of the CDR3: TGTGCCAGCAGCCGGACTAGCGGGAGAGGTGTGAATGAGCAGTTCTTC. This gives the protein CASSRTSGRGVNEQFF.

Many counts were recorded for this clonotype. The chain joins TRBV6-5 to TRBJ1-2, with D hard to call. The CDR3 loop spans 14 amino acids. CDR1 MNHEY and CDR2 SVGAGI come from the germline V gene. Trimming removed 2 bases from V and 8 bases from J, with 15 bases in between. Here the CDR3 reads CASSYRGFQNGYTF. The CDR3 DNA reads as TGTGCCAGCAGTTACCGTGGGTTCCAGAACGGCTACACCTTC.

Turning to this clonotype: This may be a read error: a much more frequent sequence differs by one nucleotide. The V gene is TRBV28, the J gene TRBJ1-1; weak D call: TRBD1 (6 bases). The CDR3 length is 13 residues. V shed 6 bases and J shed 4 bases, with 12 bases lying between them. Germline V gene data show CDR1 as MDHEN and CDR2 as SYDVKM. In DNA, the CDR3 is TGTGCCAGCAGAGATGACAGGACCACTGAAGCTTTCTTT. Amino acids: CASRDDRTTEAFF.

This clonotype was seen many times. V gene TRBV19 combines with J gene TRBJ1-1; D perhaps matches TRBD1 (6 bases). Trimming pared 3 bases from V and 0 bases from J, leaving 14 bases between. The V gene's germline CDR1 is LNHDA and CDR2 SQIVND (reference sequence). This CDR3 contains 16 residues. CDR3 amino acids: CASSMALTGLNTEAFF. The CDR3 region has the DNA TGTGCCAGTAGTATGGCACTCACAGGGTTGAACACTGAAGCTTTCTTT.

This clonotype was observed at least ten times. The chain recombines TRBV7-3 with TRBJ2-1, with a possible D match to TRBD2 (5 bases). Germline V gene sequence: CDR1 SGHTA, CDR2 FQGTGA. V lost 5 bases and J 6 bases, leaving 17 bases between the germline ends. This CDR3 region has 15 residues. CDR3 residues: CASSPIGLDSNEQFF. The DNA for the CDR3 is TGTGCCAGCAGCCCCATCGGACTTGACTCCAATGAGCAGTTCTTC.

Turning to this clonotype: This may arise from a read error, as a much more abundant clone is one base away. The chain carries TRBV19 and TRBJ1-2; a weak D match, TRBD1 (5 bases). V was cut by 7 bases and J by 4 bases, with 13 bases left in between. CDR3 length: 13 residues. Germline V gene lookup returns CDR1 LNHDA and CDR2 SQIVND (reference sequence). The DNA of the CDR3 is TGTGCCAGTAACCCCAACAGGTTCTATGGCTACACCTTC. Its protein product is CASNPNRFYGYTF.

A word on this clonotype: The DNA is left out, because the CDR3 cannot be placed on it with certainty; the CDR3 is given as TCRdb lists it. The chain uses TRBV11-2 and TRBJ2-5; the table names TRBD2, a call not compared with the DNA. The germline CDR1 and CDR2 sequences are SGHAT and FQNNGV. The CDR3 numbers 21 amino acids, ends counted. Here the CDR3 reads CASSFYICSARSGTSGETQYF.

The table lists this clonotype with many counts. CDR3 in DNA: TGTGCCAGCAGCTTCTCCGGGACCTACGAGCAGTACGTC. The encoded protein is CASSFSGTYEQYV. The rearrangement uses TRBV7-9 and TRBJ2-7; possibly TRBD2 for D (5 bases). There are 13 residues in the CDR3. Trimming took 3 bases from V and 2 from J, leaving 8 bases between them. CDR1 and CDR2 from the germline V gene are SEHNR and FQNEAQ (reference sequence).

This clonotype was detected many times. The chain couples TRBV28 to TRBJ2-7; D remains unclear. The germline gives CDR1 MDHEN, CDR2 SYDVKM. This CDR3 region has 15 residues. Trimming removed 5 bases at V and 3 bases at J, with 17 bases between. This CDR3 reads CASSPAGPENYEQYV. CDR3 DNA sequence: TGTGCCAGCAGTCCCGCCGGACCGGAGAACTACGAGCAGTACGTC.

This clonotype occurred many times. The chain is built from TRBV7-9 and TRBJ2-1; 11 bases match TRBD2. CDR1 and CDR2 (germline): SEHNR, FQNEAQ (reference sequence). The trim removed 0 bases at V and 7 bases at J, leaving 2 bases unmatched. The CDR3 is 15 residues long. The CDR3 loop is CASSLARTSGNEQFF. DNA of the CDR3: TGTGCCAGCAGCTTAGCGCGGACTAGCGGGAATGAGCAGTTCTTC.

This clonotype was counted ten times or more. The chain carries TRBV20-1 and TRBJ2-5; D assignment may be TRBD1 or TRBD2 (5 bases each). This CDR3 contains 12 residues. The V end lost 3 bases, the J end lost 5 bases, and 10 bases lay between the germline ends. Germline CDR1 is DFQATT and CDR2 is SNEGSKA (reference sequence). CDR3 nucleotide sequence: TGCAGTGCTAGCAGGGAGCGGGAGACCCAGTACTTC. This encodes CSASRERETQYF.

The chain joins TRBV7-8 to TRBJ1-5; D not certain. This CDR3 comprises 14 residues. Germline V gene data show CDR1 as SGHVS and CDR2 as FQNEAQ. The V end was cut by 5 bases, the J end by 2 bases, with 10 bases between. The CDR3 sequence: CASSTKLGNQPQHF. CDR3 coding DNA: TGTGCCAGCAGCACAAAACTAGGCAATCAGCCCCAGCATTTT.

The sample holds many counts of this clonotype. This rearrangement joins TRBV24-1 to TRBJ2-6; TRBD2 aligns across 14 bases. The CDR3 loop spans 18 amino acids. After removal of 4 bases from V and 2 bases from J, the junction contained 3 bases not matched to a gene. CDR1 and CDR2 from the germline V gene are KGHDR and SFDVKD. The CDR3 DNA reads as TGTGCCACCAGTGACCCGGGACTAGCGGGAGCTGGGGCCAACGTCCTGACTTTC. Its translation is CATSDPGLAGAGANVLTF.